The clone carrying this T cell receptor beta chain was counted a single time. CDR1 MGHRA and CDR2 YSYEKL come from the germline V gene. With 1 base clipped from V and 4 bases from J, the junction kept 8 bases outside the gene matches. CDR3 length equals 16 residues. Repertoires were generated with immunoSEQ multiplex PCR, while TCRdb's copy carries only in-frame clones and drops some. The table has more than 95,000 clones, more than 80% seen once. This sample is drawn from a study of blood T cell repertoires in COVID-19. The receptor's source is a woman older than 75 with COVID-19, enrolled during active disease. The sequencing input was peripheral blood. The chain recombines TRBV4-1 with TRBJ1-2, with TRBD1 matching 8 bases. The CDR3 nucleotides read TGCGCCAGCAGCCAAGCCTCAGGGGGCTCTACCTATGGCTACACCTTC. Amino acid sequence: CASSQASGGSTYGYTF.